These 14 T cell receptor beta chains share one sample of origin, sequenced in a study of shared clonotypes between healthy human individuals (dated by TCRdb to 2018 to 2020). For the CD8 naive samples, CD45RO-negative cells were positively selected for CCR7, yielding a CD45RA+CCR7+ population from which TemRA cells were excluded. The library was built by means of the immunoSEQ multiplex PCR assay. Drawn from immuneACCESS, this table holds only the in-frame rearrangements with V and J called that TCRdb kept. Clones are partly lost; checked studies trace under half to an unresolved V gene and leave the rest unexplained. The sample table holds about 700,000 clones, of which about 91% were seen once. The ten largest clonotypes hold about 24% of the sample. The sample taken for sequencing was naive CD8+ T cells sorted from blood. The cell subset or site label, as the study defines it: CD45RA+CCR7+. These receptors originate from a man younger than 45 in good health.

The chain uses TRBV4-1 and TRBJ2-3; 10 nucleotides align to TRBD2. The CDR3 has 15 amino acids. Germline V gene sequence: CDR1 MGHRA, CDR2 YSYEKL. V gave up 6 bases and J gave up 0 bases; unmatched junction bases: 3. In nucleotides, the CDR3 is TGCGCCAGCAGTAAGCGGGAGGGGAGCACAGATACGCAGTATTTT. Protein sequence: CASSKREGSTDTQYF.

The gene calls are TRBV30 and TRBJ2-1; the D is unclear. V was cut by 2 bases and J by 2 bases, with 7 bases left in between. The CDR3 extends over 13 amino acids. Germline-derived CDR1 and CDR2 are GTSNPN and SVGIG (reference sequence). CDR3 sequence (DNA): TGTGCCTGGAGTCCAGATGCCTACAATGAGCAGTTCTTC. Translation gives CAWSPDAYNEQFF.

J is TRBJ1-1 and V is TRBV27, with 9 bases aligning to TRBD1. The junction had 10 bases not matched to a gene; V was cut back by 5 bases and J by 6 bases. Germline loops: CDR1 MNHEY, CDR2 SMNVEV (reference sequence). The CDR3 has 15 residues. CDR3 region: CASSPSVGQGPEAFF. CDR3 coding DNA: TGTGCCAGCAGTCCATCGGTAGGACAGGGGCCTGAAGCTTTCTTT.

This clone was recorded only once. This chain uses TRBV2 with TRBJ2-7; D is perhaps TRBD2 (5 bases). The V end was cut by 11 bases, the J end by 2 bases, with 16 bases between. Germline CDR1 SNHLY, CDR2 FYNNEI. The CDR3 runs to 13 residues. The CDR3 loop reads CACGGTLTYEQYF. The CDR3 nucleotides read TGTGCCTGTGGAGGTACATTAACCTACGAGCAGTACTTC.

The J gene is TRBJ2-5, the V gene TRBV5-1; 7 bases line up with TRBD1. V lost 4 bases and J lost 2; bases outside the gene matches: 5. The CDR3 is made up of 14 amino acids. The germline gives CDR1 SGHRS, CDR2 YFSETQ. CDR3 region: CASSEDRAQETQYF. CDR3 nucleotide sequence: TGCGCCAGCAGCGAAGACAGGGCACAAGAGACCCAGTACTTC.

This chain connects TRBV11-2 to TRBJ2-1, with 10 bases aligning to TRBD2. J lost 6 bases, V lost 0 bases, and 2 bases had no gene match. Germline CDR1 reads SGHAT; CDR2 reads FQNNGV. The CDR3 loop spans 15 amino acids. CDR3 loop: CASSLDWTSGNEQFF. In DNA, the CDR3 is TGTGCCAGCAGCTTAGATTGGACTAGCGGCAATGAGCAGTTCTTC. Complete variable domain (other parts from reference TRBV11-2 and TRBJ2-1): EAGVAQSPRYKIIEKRQSVAFWCNPISGHATLYWYQQILGQGPKLLIQFQNNGVVDDSQLPKDRFSAERLKGVDSTLKIQPAKLEDSAVYLCASSLDWTSGNEQFFGPGTRLTVL.

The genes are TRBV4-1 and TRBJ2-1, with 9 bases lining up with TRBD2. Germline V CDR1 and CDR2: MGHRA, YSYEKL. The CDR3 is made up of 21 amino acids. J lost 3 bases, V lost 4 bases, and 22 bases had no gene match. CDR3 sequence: CASSPKVRLAGPEAVYNEQFF. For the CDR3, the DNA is TGCGCCAGCAGCCCAAAGGTGAGGCTAGCGGGACCAGAGGCTGTCTACAATGAGCAGTTCTTC.

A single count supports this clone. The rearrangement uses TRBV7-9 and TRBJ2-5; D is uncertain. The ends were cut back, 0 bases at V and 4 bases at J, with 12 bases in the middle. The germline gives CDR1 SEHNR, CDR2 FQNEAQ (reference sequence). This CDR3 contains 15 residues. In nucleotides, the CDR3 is TGTGCCAGCAGCTTAGCGGGCGTGGGATTAGAGACCCAGTACTTC. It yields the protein CASSLAGVGLETQYF.

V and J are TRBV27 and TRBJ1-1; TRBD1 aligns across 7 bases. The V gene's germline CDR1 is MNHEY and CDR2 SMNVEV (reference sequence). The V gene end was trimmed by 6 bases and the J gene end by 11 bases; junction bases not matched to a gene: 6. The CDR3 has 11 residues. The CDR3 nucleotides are TGTGCCAGCAGAAAGACAGGGAAGGCTTTCTTT. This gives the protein CASRKTGKAFF.

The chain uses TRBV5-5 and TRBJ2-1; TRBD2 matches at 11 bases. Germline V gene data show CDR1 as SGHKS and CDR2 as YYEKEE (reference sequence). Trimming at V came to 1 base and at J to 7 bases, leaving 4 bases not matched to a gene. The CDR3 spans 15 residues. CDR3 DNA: TGTGCCAGCAGCTTGACTAGCGGGGGCTATAATGAGCAGTTCTTC. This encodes CASSLTSGGYNEQFF.

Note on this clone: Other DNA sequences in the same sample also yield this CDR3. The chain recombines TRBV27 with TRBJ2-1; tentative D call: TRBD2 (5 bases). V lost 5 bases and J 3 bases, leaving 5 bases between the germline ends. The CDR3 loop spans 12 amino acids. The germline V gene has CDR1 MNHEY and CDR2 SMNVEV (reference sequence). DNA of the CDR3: TGTGCCAGCAGTGGGAGCTACAATGAGCAGTTCTTC. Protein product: CASSGSYNEQFF.

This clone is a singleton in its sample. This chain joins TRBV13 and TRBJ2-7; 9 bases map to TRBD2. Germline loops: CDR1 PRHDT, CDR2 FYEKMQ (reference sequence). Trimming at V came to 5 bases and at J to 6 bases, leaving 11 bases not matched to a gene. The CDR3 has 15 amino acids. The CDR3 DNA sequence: TGTGCCAGCAGCCCGGGGGGGACTAGCCCTAGCGAGCAGTACTTC. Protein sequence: CASSPGGTSPSEQYF.

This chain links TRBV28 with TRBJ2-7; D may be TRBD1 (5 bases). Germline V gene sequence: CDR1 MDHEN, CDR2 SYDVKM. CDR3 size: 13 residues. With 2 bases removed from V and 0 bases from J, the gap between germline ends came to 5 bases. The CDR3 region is CASSLTGSYEQYF. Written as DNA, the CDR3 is TGTGCCAGCAGTTTAACAGGCTCCTACGAGCAGTACTTC.

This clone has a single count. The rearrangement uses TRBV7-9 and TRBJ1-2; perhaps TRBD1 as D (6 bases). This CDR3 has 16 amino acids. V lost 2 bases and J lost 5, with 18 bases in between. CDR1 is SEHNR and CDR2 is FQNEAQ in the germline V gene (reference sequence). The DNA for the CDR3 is TGTGCCAGCAGCTTATACCGTACAGGGACGGGGTATGGCTACACCTTC. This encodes CASSLYRTGTGYGYTF. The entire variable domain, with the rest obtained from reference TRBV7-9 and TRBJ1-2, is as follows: DTGVSQNPRHKITKRGQNVTFRCDPISEHNRLYWYRQTLGQGPEFLTYFQNEAQLEKSRLLSDRFSAERPKGSFSTLEIQRTEQGDSAMYLCASSLYRTGTGYGYTFGSGTRLTVV.